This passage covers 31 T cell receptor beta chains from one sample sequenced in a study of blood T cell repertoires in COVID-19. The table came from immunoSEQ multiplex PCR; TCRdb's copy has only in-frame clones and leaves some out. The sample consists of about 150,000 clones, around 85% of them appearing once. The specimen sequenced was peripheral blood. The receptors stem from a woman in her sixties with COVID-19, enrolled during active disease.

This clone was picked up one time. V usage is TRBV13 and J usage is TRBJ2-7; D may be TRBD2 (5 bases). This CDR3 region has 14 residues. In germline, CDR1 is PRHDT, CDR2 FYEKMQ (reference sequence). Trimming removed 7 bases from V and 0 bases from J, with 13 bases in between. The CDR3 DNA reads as TGTGCCAGCACCGCACGGGGTAGCTCCTACGAGCAGTACTTC. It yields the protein CASTARGSSYEQYF.

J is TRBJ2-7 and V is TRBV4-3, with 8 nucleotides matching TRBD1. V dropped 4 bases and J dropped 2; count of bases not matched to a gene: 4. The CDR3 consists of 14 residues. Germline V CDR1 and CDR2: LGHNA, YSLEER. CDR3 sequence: CASSPRQGPYEQYF. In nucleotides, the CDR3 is TGCGCCAGCAGCCCACGACAGGGGCCCTACGAGCAGTACTTC.

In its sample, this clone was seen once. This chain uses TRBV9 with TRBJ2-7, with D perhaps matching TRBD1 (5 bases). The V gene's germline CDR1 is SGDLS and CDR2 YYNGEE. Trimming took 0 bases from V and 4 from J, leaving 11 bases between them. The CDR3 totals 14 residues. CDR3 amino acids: CASSVDPQDYEQYF. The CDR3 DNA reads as TGTGCCAGCAGCGTAGACCCACAGGATTACGAGCAGTACTTC.

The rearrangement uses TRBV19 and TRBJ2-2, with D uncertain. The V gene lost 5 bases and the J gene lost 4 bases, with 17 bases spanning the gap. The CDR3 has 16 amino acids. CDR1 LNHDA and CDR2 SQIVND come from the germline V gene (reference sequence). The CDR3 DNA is TGTGCCAGTAGTGTCCTTTATGGTCGGTCCACCGGGGAGCTGTTTTTT. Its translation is CASSVLYGRSTGELFF.

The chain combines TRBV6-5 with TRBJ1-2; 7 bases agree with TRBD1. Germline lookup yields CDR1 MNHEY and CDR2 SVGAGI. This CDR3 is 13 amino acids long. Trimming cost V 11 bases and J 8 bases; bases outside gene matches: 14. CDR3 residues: CAGTRTQGEGYTF. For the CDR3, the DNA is TGTGCCGGTACCAGAACCCAGGGGGAAGGCTACACCTTC.

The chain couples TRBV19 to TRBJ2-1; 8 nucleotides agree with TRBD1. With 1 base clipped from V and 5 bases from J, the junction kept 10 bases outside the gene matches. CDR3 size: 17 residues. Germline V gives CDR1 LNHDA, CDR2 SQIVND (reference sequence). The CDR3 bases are TGTGCCAGTAGTATAGTCTCGGACAGGGTTTTAGACAATGAGCAGTTCTTC. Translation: CASSIVSDRVLDNEQFF. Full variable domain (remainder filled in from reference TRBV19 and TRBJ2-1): DGGITQSPKYLFRKEGQNVTLSCEQNLNHDAMYWYRQDPGQGLRLIYYSQIVNDFQKGDIAEGYSVSREKKESFPLTVTSAQKNPTAFYLCASSIVSDRVLDNEQFFGPGTRLTVL.

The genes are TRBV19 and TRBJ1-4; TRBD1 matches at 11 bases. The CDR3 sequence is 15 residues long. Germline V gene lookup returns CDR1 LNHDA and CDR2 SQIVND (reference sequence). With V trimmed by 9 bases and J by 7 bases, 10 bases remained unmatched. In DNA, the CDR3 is TGTGCCAGCAAGGACAGGGGGCAAAGCGGTGAAAAACTGTTTTTT. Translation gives CASKDRGQSGEKLFF. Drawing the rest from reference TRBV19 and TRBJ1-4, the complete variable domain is DGGITQSPKYLFRKEGQNVTLSCEQNLNHDAMYWYRQDPGQGLRLIYYSQIVNDFQKGDIAEGYSVSREKKESFPLTVTSAQKNPTAFYLCASKDRGQSGEKLFFGSGTQLSVL.

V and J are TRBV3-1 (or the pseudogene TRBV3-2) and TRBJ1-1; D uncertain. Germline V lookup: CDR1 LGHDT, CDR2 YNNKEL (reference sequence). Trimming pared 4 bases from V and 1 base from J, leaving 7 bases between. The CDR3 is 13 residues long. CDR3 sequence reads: CASSLQKNTEAFF. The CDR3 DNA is TGTGCCAGCAGCCTTCAGAAGAACACTGAAGCTTTCTTT.

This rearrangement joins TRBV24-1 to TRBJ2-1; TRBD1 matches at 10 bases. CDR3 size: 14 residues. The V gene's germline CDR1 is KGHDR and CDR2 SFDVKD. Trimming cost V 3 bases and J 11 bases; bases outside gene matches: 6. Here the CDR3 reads CATSDTGTGVKQFF. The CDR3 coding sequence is TGTGCCACCAGTGATACCGGGACAGGGGTGAAGCAGTTCTTC.

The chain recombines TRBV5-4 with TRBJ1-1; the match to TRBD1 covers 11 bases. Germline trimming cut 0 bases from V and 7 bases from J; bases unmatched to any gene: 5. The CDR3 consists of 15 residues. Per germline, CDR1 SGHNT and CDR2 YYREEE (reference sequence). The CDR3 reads CASSLGVDRGREAFF. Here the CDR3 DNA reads TGTGCCAGCAGCTTGGGGGTGGACAGGGGGCGTGAAGCTTTCTTT.

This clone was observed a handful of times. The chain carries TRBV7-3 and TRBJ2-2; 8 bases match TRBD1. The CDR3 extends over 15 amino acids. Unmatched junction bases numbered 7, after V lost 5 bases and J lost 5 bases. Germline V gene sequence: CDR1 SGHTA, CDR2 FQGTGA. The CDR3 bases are TGTGCCAGCAGCACCCAGGGGGCGCAGACCGGGGAGCTGTTTTTT. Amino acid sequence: CASSTQGAQTGELFF.

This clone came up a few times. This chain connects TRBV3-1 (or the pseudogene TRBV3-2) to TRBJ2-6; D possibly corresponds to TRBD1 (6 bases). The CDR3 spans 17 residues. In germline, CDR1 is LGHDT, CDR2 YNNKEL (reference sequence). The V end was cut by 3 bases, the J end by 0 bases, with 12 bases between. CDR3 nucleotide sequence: TGTGCCAGCAGCCATCAGGGGACCAGCTCTGGGGCCAACGTCCTGACTTTC. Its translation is CASSHQGTSSGANVLTF.

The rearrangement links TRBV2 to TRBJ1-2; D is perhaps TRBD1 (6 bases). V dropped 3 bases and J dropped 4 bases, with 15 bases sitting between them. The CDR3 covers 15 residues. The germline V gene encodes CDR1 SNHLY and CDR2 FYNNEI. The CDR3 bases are TGTGCCAGCAGTGAGGGTTGGGGGCCAAGCTATGGCTACACCTTC. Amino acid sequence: CASSEGWGPSYGYTF.

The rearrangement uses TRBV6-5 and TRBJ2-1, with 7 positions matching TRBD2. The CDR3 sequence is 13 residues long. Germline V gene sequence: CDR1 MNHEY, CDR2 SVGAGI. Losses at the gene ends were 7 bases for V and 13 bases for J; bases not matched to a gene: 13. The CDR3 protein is CASTTAIGGIQFF. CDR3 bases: TGTGCCAGCACTACTGCTATCGGGGGGATACAGTTCTTC.

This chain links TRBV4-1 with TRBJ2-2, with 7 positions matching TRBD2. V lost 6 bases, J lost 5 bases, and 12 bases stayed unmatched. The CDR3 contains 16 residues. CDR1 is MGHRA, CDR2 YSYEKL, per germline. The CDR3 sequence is CASSPIKGGGTGELFF. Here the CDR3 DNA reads TGCGCCAGCAGTCCAATCAAGGGCGGGGGAACCGGGGAGCTGTTTTTT.

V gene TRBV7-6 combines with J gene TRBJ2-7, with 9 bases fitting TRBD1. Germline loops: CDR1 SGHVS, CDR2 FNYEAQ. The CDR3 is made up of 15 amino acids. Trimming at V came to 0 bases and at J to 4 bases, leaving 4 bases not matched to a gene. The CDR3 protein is CASSLAGTGLYEQYF. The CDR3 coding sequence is TGTGCCAGCAGCTTAGCAGGGACAGGGCTTTACGAGCAGTACTTC.

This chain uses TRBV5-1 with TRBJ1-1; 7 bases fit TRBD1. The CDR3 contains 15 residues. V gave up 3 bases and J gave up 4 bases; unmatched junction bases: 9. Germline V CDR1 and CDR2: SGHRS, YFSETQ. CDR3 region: CASSSPGQWGTEAFF. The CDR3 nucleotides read TGCGCCAGCAGCTCTCCGGGACAGTGGGGCACTGAAGCTTTCTTT.

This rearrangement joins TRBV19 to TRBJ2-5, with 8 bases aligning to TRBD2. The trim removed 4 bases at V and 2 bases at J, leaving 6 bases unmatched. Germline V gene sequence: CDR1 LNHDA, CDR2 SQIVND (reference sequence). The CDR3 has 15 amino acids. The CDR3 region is CASSTGGAGQETQYF. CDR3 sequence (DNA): TGTGCCAGTAGTACCGGGGGGGCAGGGCAAGAGACCCAGTACTTC.

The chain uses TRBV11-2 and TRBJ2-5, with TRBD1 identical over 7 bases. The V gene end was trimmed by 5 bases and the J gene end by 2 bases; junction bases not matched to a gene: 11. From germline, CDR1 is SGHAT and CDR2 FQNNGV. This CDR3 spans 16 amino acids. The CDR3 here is CASSPGTDPLQETQYF. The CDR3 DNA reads TGTGCCAGCAGCCCAGGGACAGATCCTTTACAAGAGACCCAGTACTTC.

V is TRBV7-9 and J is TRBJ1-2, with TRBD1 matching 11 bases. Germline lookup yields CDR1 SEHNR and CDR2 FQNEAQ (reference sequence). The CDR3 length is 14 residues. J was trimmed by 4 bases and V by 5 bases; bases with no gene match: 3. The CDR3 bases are TGTGCCAGCAGCCCAGGACAGGGGGCCTATGGCTACACCTTC. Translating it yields CASSPGQGAYGYTF.

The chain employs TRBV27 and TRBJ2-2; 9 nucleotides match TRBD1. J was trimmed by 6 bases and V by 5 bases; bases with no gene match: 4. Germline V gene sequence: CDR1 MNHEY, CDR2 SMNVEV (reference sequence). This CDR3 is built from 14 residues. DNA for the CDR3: TGTGCCAGCAGTCTGACAGGGGGATCCGGGGAGCTGTTTTTT. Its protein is CASSLTGGSGELFF.

This CDR3 is CASSLTTGGPYEQYF. The CDR3 nucleotides read TGTGCCAGCAGCCTGACGACAGGGGGCCCCTACGAGCAGTACTTC. The rearrangement joins TRBV11-3 to TRBJ2-7; 10 bases are shared with TRBD1. The CDR3 runs to 15 residues. The J segment lost 2 bases and the V segment lost 5 bases, leaving 6 bases of the junction unmatched. The V gene's germline CDR1 is SGHNT and CDR2 YENEEA. Based on the CDR3 plus reference TRBV11-3 and TRBJ2-7, the full variable domain is EAGVVQSPRYKIIEKKQPVAFWCNPISGHNTLYWYLQNLGQGPELLIRYENEEAVDDSQLPKDRFSAERLKGVDSTLKIQPAELGDSAVYLCASSLTTGGPYEQYFGPGTRLTVT.

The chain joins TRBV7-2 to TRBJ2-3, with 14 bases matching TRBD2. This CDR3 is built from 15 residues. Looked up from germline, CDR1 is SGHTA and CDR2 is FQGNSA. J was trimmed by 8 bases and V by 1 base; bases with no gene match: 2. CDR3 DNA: TGTGCCAGCAGCTTAGAAGGGACTAGCGGGGGTACGCAGTATTTT. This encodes CASSLEGTSGGTQYF.

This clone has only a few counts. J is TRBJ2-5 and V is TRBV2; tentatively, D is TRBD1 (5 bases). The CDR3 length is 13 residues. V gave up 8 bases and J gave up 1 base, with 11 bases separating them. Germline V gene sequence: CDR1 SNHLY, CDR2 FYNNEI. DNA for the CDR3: TGTGCCAGCGCGACAGTAGTCCAAGAGACCCAGTACTTC. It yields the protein CASATVVQETQYF.

The CDR3 region is CASSQGEGAGELFF. CDR3 in DNA: TGTGCCAGCAGCCAAGGGGAGGGCGCCGGGGAGCTGTTTTTT. The J gene is TRBJ2-2, the V gene TRBV3-1 (or the pseudogene TRBV3-2); TRBD2 agrees at 7 bases. The CDR3 has 14 residues. Germline V gives CDR1 LGHDT, CDR2 YNNKEL (reference sequence). V lost 1 base to trimming and J lost 6 bases; unmatched junction nucleotides: 2.

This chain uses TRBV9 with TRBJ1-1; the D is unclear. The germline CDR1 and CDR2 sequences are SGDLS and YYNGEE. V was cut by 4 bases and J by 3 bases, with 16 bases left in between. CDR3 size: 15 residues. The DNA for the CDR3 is TGTGCCAGCAGCTCTCAAAACGATAGTTACACTGAAGCTTTCTTT. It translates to CASSSQNDSYTEAFF. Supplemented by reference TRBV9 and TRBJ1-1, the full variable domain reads DSGVTQTPKHLITATGQRVTLRCSPRSGDLSVYWYQQSLDQGLQFLIQYYNGEERAKGNILERFSAQQFPDLHSELNLSSLELGDSALYFCASSSQNDSYTEAFFGQGTRLTVV.

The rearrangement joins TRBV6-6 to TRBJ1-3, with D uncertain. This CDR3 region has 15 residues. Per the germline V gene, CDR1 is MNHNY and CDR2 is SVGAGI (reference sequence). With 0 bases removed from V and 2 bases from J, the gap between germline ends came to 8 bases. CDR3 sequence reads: CASSYSSVPGNTIYF. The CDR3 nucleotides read TGTGCCAGCAGTTACTCATCAGTACCTGGAAACACCATATATTTT.

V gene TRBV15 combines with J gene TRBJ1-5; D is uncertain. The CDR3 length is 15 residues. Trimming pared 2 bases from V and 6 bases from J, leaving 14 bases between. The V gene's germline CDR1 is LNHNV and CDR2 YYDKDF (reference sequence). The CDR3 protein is CATSRRREGPQPQHF. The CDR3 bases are TGTGCCACCAGCAGACGGAGGGAGGGCCCTCAGCCCCAGCATTTT.

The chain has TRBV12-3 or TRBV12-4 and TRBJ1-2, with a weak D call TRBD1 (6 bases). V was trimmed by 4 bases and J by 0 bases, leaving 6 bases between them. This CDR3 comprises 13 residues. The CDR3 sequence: CASSWTANYGYTF. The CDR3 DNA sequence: TGTGCCAGCAGTTGGACAGCTAACTATGGCTACACCTTC.

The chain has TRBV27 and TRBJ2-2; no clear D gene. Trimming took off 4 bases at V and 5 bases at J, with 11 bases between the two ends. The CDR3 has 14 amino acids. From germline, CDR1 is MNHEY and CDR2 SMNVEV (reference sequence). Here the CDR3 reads CASSSSLETGELFF. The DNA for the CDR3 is TGTGCCAGCAGTTCCTCCTTAGAGACCGGGGAGCTGTTTTTT.

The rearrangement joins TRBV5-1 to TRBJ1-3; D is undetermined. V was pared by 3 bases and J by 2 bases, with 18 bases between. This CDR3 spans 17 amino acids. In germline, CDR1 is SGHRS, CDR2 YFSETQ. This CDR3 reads CASSSNPPGMAGNTIYF. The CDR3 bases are TGCGCCAGCAGCTCCAATCCCCCGGGTATGGCTGGAAACACCATATATTTT.